This TCR beta chain originates from a study of PD-1 blockade in classical Hodgkin lymphoma. Study results and caveats: Complete responders' baseline diversity resembled that of newly diagnosed patients.

Time point defined: cycle 4 day 1 (C4D1), after around six weeks of nivolumab. Every patient relapsed after autologous stem cell transplantation, and brentuximab vedotin exposure varied. Repertoires were generated with immunoSEQ multiplex PCR, while TCRdb's copy carries only in-frame clones and drops some. This table has fewer than 25,000 clones, approximately 80% appearing once. With regard to this clone: Antigen specificity is unknown.

The CDR3 runs 14 residues. The V call is TRBV21-1, the J call TRBJ2-7; the table's D call of TRBD2 was not tested on the DNA. TRBV21-1 is a known pseudogene. This TCR was recovered from a human donor with classical Hodgkin lymphoma. The sample consisted of peripheral blood mononuclear cells (PBMCs), taken before the fourth cycle of nivolumab. CDR3 coding DNA: TGTGCCAGCAGCAAAGGACTAGCACTTTACGAGCAGTACTTC. Its protein is CASSKGLALYEQYF.